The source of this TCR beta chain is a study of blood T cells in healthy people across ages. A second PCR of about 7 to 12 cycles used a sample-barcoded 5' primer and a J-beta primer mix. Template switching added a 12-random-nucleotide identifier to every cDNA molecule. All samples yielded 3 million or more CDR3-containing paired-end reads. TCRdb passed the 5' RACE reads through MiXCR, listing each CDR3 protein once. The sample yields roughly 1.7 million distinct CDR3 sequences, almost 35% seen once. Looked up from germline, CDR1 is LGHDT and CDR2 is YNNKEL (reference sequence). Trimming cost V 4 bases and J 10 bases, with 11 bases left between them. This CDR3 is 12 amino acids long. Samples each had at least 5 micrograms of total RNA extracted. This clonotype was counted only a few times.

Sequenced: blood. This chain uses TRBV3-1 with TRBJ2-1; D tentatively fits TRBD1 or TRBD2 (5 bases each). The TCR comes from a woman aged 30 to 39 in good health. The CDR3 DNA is TGTGCCAGCAGCCGGGACCTCAGCGAGCAGTTCTTC. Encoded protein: CASSRDLSEQFF.